Sequencing of this T cell receptor (beta chain) was carried out in a study of blood T cell repertoires in COVID-19. Overall study: From T cells, B-cell-depleted T cells, or PBMCs came the material, which was cDNA or gDNA.

After removal of 1 base from V and 4 bases from J, the junction contained 6 bases not matched to a gene. This CDR3 is 16 amino acids long. The germline CDR1 and CDR2 sequences are LGHDT and YNNKEL (reference sequence). Here immunoSEQ multiplex PCR was the method, and the copy in TCRdb shows in-frame clones only, minus some. The sample lists fewer than 250,000 clones, roughly 84% occurring once. Individuals aged about 18 to 100 years were recruited from 24 US areas. Among Cohort 3 donors, those recovered had two negative PCRs, clearance, or symptom resolution. The source material was PBMCs or T cells enriched from blood (not recorded which). The clonotype comes from a woman in her thirties or forties who had recovered from COVID-19. The genes are TRBV3-1 (or the pseudogene TRBV3-2) and TRBJ2-5, with 10 bases aligning to TRBD1. In nucleotides, the CDR3 is TGTGCCAGCAGCCAAGGACAGGGGGCGTTAGCAGAGACCCAGTACTTC. Translated: CASSQGQGALAETQYF.